This entry features one T cell receptor (beta chain) sequence. This CDR3 region has 15 residues. Germline CDR1 SGDLS, CDR2 YYNGEE. V lost 4 bases to trimming and J lost 6 bases, with 16 bases between them. These data are taken from a study of blood T cell repertoires in COVID-19. Overall study: Samples taken during acute and convalescent COVID-19 were collected in the United States, Italy and Spain.

Patients of the Seattle cohort, enrolled during active infection, were followed longitudinally. Generated by immunoSEQ multiplex PCR, the TCRdb table keeps only in-frame clones and is missing some. The table includes fewer than 250,000 clones, 75% to 90% detected once. Material for sequencing was peripheral blood. The clonotype comes from a man under 40 with COVID-19, enrolled during active disease. This chain links TRBV9 with TRBJ2-2, with D tentatively TRBD2 (5 bases). In DNA, the CDR3 is TGTGCCAGCAGCCCCCGCCGGGAAACACCCGGGGAGCTGTTTTTT. Encoded protein: CASSPRRETPGELFF.